The 23 T cell receptor beta chains below come from one sample, sequenced in a study of T cells in Graves' hyperthyroidism and ophthalmopathy. Amplification of TCR beta CDR3 regions was performed using RNA transcripts as template. The HTBI primer set drove a first-round RT-PCR of the TCR CDR3. TCRdb fed the multiplex PCR reads into MiXCR, producing one record per CDR3 protein. The repertoire holds about 250,000 distinct CDR3 sequences, with about 24% as singletons. The sequencing sample was made of blood. These receptors came from a woman aged 35 to 49 with Graves' ophthalmopathy.

The chain recombines TRBV12-3 or TRBV12-4 with TRBJ1-2, with 8 bases matching TRBD1. V shed 5 bases, J shed 4 bases, and the junction held 18 bases outside the gene matches. The CDR3 runs 18 residues. This chain's CDR3 is CASSQRQGIAYPTYGYTF. The CDR3 nucleotides are TGTGCCAGCAGTCAACGACAGGGGATAGCCTATCCTACCTATGGCTACACCTTC.

This clonotype was observed many times. This rearrangement joins TRBV2 to TRBJ2-7; maybe TRBD1 (6 bases). This CDR3 is 15 amino acids long. Between the trimmed V and J ends, which lost 6 bases and 0 bases, there was a span of 15 bases. CDR1 is SNHLY and CDR2 is FYNNEI in the germline V gene. CDR3 in DNA: TGTGCCAGCAGAGCGAGCAGGGGTTACTCCTACGAGCAGTACTTC. Its protein is CASRASRGYSYEQYF.

This clonotype has ten or more counts. The chain employs TRBV18 and TRBJ1-2; TRBD1 matches 7 bases. Trimming cost V 3 bases and J 5 bases; bases outside gene matches: 6. This CDR3 region has 14 residues. Germline values: CDR1 KGHSH, CDR2 LQKENI. The CDR3 nucleotides are TGTGCCAGCTCACCTGGACAGGACGGGTATGGCTACACCTTC. Translated, it gives CASSPGQDGYGYTF.

The chain joins TRBV28 to TRBJ2-7, with D uncertain. V gave up 6 bases and J gave up 10 bases, with 19 bases separating them. CDR1 MDHEN and CDR2 SYDVKM come from the germline V gene. The CDR3 totals 13 residues. The CDR3 spells CASSSPPATAQYF. The CDR3, as DNA: TGTGCCAGCAGCTCCCCCCCAGCGACCGCCCAGTACTTC.

Ten or more counts support this clonotype. This sequence joins TRBV25-1 and TRBJ2-7; TRBD2 agrees at 12 bases. Germline lookup yields CDR1 MGHDK and CDR2 SYGVNS. The junction had 8 bases not matched to a gene; V was cut back by 4 bases and J by 4 bases. The length of the CDR3 is 16 residues. CDR3 DNA: TGTGCCAGCAGTGGCCGGACTAGCGGGACCCCGTACGAGCAGTACTTC. Translated, it gives CASSGRTSGTPYEQYF.

At least ten counts were recorded for this clonotype. The genes are TRBV3-1 and TRBJ2-7, with D hard to call. This CDR3 is built from 14 residues. Trimming left V 5 bases short and J 3 bases short, with 14 bases between. Germline V CDR1 and CDR2: LGHDT, YNNKEL (reference sequence). The CDR3 reads CASSFTALGYEQYF. CDR3 DNA sequence: TGTGCCAGCAGCTTTACGGCCCTCGGCTACGAGCAGTACTTC.

The rearrangement uses TRBV12-3 or TRBV12-4 and TRBJ1-1, with 11 bases identical to TRBD1. Losses at the gene ends were 5 bases for V and 6 bases for J; bases not matched to a gene: 5. CDR3 length: 14 amino acids. This chain's CDR3 is CASSRTGGAAEAFF. The CDR3 nucleotides are TGTGCCAGCAGTCGGACAGGGGGCGCGGCTGAAGCTTTCTTT.

The chain has TRBV6-1 and TRBJ1-3; TRBD1 agrees at 8 bases. J lost 6 bases, V lost 6 bases, and 7 bases had no gene match. Germline V gives CDR1 MNHNS, CDR2 SASEGT. CDR3 size: 14 residues. CDR3 coding DNA: TGTGCCAGCAGCCGCGGACAGGGATTAAACACCATATATTTT. Translating gives CASSRGQGLNTIYF.

This clonotype was seen ten or more times. The chain has TRBV19 and TRBJ2-7, with 10 nucleotides matching TRBD1. The CDR3 is 14 residues long. Germline CDR1 reads LNHDA; CDR2 reads SQIVND (reference sequence). J gave up 3 bases and V 6 bases, and 5 bases lay outside the gene matches. This CDR3 reads CASSRTGGDYEQYF. CDR3 DNA: TGTGCCAGTAGCCGGACAGGGGGTGACTACGAGCAGTACTTC.

Comment on this clonotype: One end of the junction is discordant with germline, which a read error may explain. The chain combines TRBV28 with TRBJ1-2, with D uncertain. This CDR3 has 15 residues. Germline V gene lookup returns CDR1 MDHEN and CDR2 SYDVKM. The CDR3 protein is CASSPPEPTNYGYIF. The CDR3 DNA follows: TGTGCCAGCAGTCCCCCGGAACCCACTAACTATGGCTACATCTTC.

J is TRBJ1-2 and V is TRBV12-5, with 7 bases matching TRBD1. Per germline, CDR1 LGHNT and CDR2 FRNRAP. The CDR3 loop spans 16 amino acids. Unmatched junction bases numbered 14, after V lost 6 bases and J lost 4 bases. This chain's CDR3 is CASGPVDRDGSYGYTF. CDR3 DNA: TGTGCTAGTGGCCCCGTTGACAGGGACGGTAGCTATGGCTACACCTTC.

This clonotype has a count of ten or more. J is TRBJ1-2 and V is TRBV20-1, with D unresolved. This CDR3 spans 15 amino acids. Germline V CDR1 and CDR2: DFQATT, SNEGSKA (reference sequence). V lost 2 bases to trimming and J lost 8 bases, with 21 bases between them. CDR3 DNA sequence: TGCAGTGCTAGATGGACTCCGGGAGACCCGATCGGCTACACCTTC. Translated, it gives CSARWTPGDPIGYTF.

This clonotype was seen at least ten times. The chain recombines TRBV12-3 or TRBV12-4 with TRBJ2-2, with 7 bases matching TRBD1. The CDR3 has 14 residues. V was pared by 6 bases and J by 2 bases, with 3 bases of the junction left unmatched. In nucleotides, the CDR3 is TGTGCCAGCAGCGGACAGGTTAACACCGGGGAGCTGTTTTTT. Amino acids: CASSGQVNTGELFF.

In its sample, this clonotype was seen many times. This chain uses TRBV30 with TRBJ1-2, with a tentative D call TRBD1 (5 bases). The CDR3 loop spans 14 amino acids. Germline-derived CDR1 and CDR2 are GTSNPN and SVGIG (reference sequence). Deletions cut 0 bases from V and 4 bases from J, with 12 bases between. The CDR3 nucleotides are TGTGCCTGGAGTGTGGCAGGGTTTAGCTATGGCTACACCTTC. Its protein product is CAWSVAGFSYGYTF.

This clonotype occurred many times. This sequence joins TRBV10-2 and TRBJ2-7; TRBD1 agrees at 9 bases. The CDR3 contains 15 residues. Germline trimming cut 10 bases from V and 4 bases from J; bases unmatched to any gene: 14. From germline, CDR1 is WSHSY and CDR2 SAAADI. The CDR3 DNA follows: TGCGCCACCGCGGATACAGGGGGCAGTTTATACGAGCAGTACTTC. Its translation: CATADTGGSLYEQYF.

The rearrangement uses TRBV7-2 and TRBJ2-5, with a tentative D call TRBD2 (6 bases). Germline V gives CDR1 SGHTA, CDR2 FQGNSA. CDR3 length: 15 amino acids. V lost 0 bases and J lost 5, with 13 bases in between. DNA of the CDR3: TGTGCCAGCAGCTTAGCGTCGGGAGCTGCGGAGACCCAGTACTTC. This codes for CASSLASGAAETQYF. Drawing the rest from reference TRBV7-2 and TRBJ2-5, the complete variable domain is GAGVSQSPSNKVTEKGKDVELRCDPISGHTALYWYRQSLGQGLEFLIYFQGNSAPDKSGLPSDRFSAERTGGSVSTLTIQRTQQEDSAVYLCASSLASGAAETQYFGPGTRLLVL.

This clonotype was recorded only once. Its ends do not fully match the called genes, so a read error is possible. The genes are TRBV6-5 and TRBJ1-1; TRBD1 matches at 9 bases. Looked up from germline, CDR1 is MNHEY and CDR2 is SVGAGI. CDR3 length: 16 amino acids. The CDR3 protein is CTSRYWDRDMNTEAFF. DNA of the CDR3: TGTACCAGCAGATACTGGGACAGGGACATGAACACTGAAGCTTTCTTT.

The chain combines TRBV7-8 with TRBJ1-2; D gene unclear. V lost 1 base and J 4 bases, leaving 10 bases between the germline ends. From germline, CDR1 is SGHVS and CDR2 FQNEAQ. The CDR3 is 14 amino acids. In nucleotides, the CDR3 is TGTGCCAGCAGCTTAGTCGGCCGGTCCTATGGCTACACCTTC. Its translation is CASSLVGRSYGYTF. The full variable domain, rest sourced from reference TRBV7-8 and TRBJ1-2, is GAGVSQSPRYKVAKRGQDVALRCDPISGHVSLFWYQQALGQGPEFLTYFQNEAQLDKSGLPSDRFFAERPEGSVSTLKIQRTQQEDSAVYLCASSLVGRSYGYTFGSGTRLTVV.

Ten or more counts support this clonotype. The CDR3, as DNA: TGTGCCAGCAGTGGGCGGGACAGGGGTAGCGAGCAGTACTTC. Protein: CASSGRDRGSEQYF. This chain connects TRBV28 to TRBJ2-7, with TRBD1 matching over 10 bases. The V gene's germline CDR1 is MDHEN and CDR2 SYDVKM. V shed 5 bases and J 6 bases; nucleotides not matched to a gene: 7. The CDR3 runs 14 residues.

There are many counts of this clonotype. The chain recombines TRBV7-8 with TRBJ1-5; TRBD1 might be the D (5 bases). The CDR3 sequence is 15 residues long. V was cut by 5 bases and J by 1 base, with 12 bases left in between. CDR1 and CDR2 (germline): SGHVS, FQNEAQ. The CDR3 bases are TGTGCCAGCAGCATTACAGGAAACAGCAATCAGCCCCAGCATTTT. Translated: CASSITGNSNQPQHF.

This clonotype was detected ten times or more. CDR3 protein: CSVDEGDYYEQYF. The DNA for the CDR3 is TGCAGCGTTGACGAGGGGGATTACTACGAGCAGTACTTC. The gene calls are TRBV29-1 and TRBJ2-7, with a weak D call TRBD1 (6 bases). This CDR3 region has 13 residues. CDR1 and CDR2 from the germline V gene are SQVTM and ANQGSEA. Trimming stripped 3 bases from V and 3 bases from J, with 12 bases between.

This chain connects TRBV29-1 to TRBJ2-7; the D gene is possibly TRBD2 (6 bases). The CDR3 covers 12 residues. The V and J ends lost 4 bases and 5 bases respectively, with 12 bases between them. Per the germline V gene, CDR1 is SQVTM and CDR2 is ANQGSEA. CDR3 amino acids: CSVAGDRNEQYF. The CDR3 DNA is TGCAGCGTTGCGGGGGATCGGAACGAGCAGTACTTC.

The chain combines TRBV12-3 or TRBV12-4 with TRBJ2-7, with a tentative D call TRBD2 (6 bases). Trimming took 6 bases from V and 4 from J, leaving 16 bases between them. The CDR3 loop spans 14 amino acids. In DNA form, the CDR3 reads TGTGCCAGCAGGGGGACTCCTTATGGGTACGAGCAGTACTTC. Translation: CASRGTPYGYEQYF.